Many counts were recorded for the clone carrying this T cell receptor (beta chain). Its target is not known. This specimen comes from a study of CD8 T cells in ankylosing spondylitis. Per the germline V gene, CDR1 is GTSNPN and CDR2 is SVGIG (reference sequence). This CDR3 region has 11 residues. V lost 0 bases, J lost 7 bases, and 6 bases lay in between. General study points: It was reported that disease-linked clones were significantly enriched in matched ankylosing spondylitis synovial fluid. Earlier authors reported some of these motif variants in reactive arthritis synovial fluid and blood.

MiXCR, applied by TCRdb to the 5' RACE reads, yields one record per CDR3 protein. The repertoire includes about 240,000 distinct CDR3 sequences, 7.5% to 9% of them detected once, and approximately 6.3% sits in the top ten. This sequence was found in a male donor with ankylosing spondylitis or in good health (not recorded which). The source material was blood, either unsorted or a sorted T cell fraction (not recorded which). The chain employs TRBV30 and TRBJ1-1; D not resolved. In DNA, the CDR3 is TGTGCCTGGAGTGTACGGGTTGAAGCTTTCTTT. Translated, it gives CAWSVRVEAFF.